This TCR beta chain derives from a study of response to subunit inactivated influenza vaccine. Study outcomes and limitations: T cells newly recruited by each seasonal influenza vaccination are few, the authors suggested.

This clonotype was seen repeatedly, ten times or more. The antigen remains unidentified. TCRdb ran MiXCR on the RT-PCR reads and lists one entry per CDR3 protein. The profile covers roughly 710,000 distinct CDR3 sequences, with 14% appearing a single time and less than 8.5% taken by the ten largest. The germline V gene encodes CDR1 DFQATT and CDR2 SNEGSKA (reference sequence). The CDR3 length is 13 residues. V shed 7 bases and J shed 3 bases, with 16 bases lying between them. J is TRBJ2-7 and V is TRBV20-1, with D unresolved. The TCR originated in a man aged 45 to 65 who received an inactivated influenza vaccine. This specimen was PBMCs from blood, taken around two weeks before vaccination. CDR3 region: CSGQSRIGYEQYF. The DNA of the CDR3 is TGCAGTGGCCAGTCTAGGATCGGCTACGAGCAGTACTTC.